This T cell receptor (beta chain) was retrieved from a study of blood T cells in healthy people across ages. Using a J-beta primer mix together with a sample-barcoded 5' primer, a second PCR was run for about 6 to 12 cycles. TCRdb called the 5' RACE reads again in MiXCR, with one record for every CDR3 protein. Among fewer than 2,000,000 distinct CDR3 sequences listed, about two fifths were seen once. V lost 10 bases, J lost 4 bases, and 13 bases lay in between. The CDR3 runs 12 residues. Per germline, CDR1 LNHDA and CDR2 SQIVND (reference sequence). The TCR comes from a human donor in good health. The chain combines TRBV19 with TRBJ2-5; no clear D gene. Sequenced input: blood. CDR3 in DNA: TGTGCCACCAGGATGGGCGGAGAGACCCAGTACTTC. Amino acid sequence: CATRMGGETQYF.